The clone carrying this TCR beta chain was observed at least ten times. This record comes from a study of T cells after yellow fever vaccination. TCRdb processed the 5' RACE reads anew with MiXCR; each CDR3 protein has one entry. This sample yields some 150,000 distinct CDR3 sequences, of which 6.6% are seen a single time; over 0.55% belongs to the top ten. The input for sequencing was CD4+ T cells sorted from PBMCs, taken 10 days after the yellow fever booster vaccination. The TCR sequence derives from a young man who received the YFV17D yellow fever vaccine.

In nucleotides, the CDR3 is TGCAGTGCTCGTGGTGCCCTCAATGAGCAGTTCTTC. Encoded protein: CSARGALNEQFF. The chain recombines TRBV20-1 with TRBJ2-1; D not certain. Per germline, CDR1 DFQATT and CDR2 SNEGSKA (reference sequence). The CDR3 loop spans 12 amino acids. Trimming took 5 bases from V and 6 from J, leaving 11 bases between them.